This paragraph reports one T cell receptor beta chain. The antigen is not known. Measured with immunoSEQ multiplex PCR; TCRdb has only the in-frame clones, and not every one. The sample includes around 70,000 clones, about nine tenths of them seen just once. These data belong to a study of T cells in localized non-small cell lung cancer. Study observations and caveats: Heterogeneity is still possible, as just one tumor region was sequenced. Researchers found a median around 57 of the top 100 tumor clones in adjacent lung. Clonality of T cells reached its maximum in uninvolved adjacent lung, surpassing tumor.

The sequence was obtained from a male donor at least 60 years old with stage III squamous cell lung carcinoma. Sequencing used peripheral blood, obtained before any cancer treatment.

The CDR3 loop is CAWSAGTASQETQYF. Written as DNA, the CDR3 is TGTGCCTGGAGTGCCGGGACAGCTTCACAAGAGACCCAGTACTTC. The chain links TRBV30 to TRBJ2-5, with 7 positions matching TRBD1. The CDR3 sequence is 15 residues long. The V gene end was trimmed by 1 base and the J gene end by 2 bases; junction bases not matched to a gene: 7. Germline V CDR1 and CDR2: GTSNPN, SVGIG (reference sequence).